This TCR beta chain was observed in a study of cytomegalovirus exposure and HLA in healthy donors. Study results and caveats: An analysis was carried out at a later point. It showed that HLA-associated TCR beta chains were more clonally expanded than equally common non-associated chains. For most TCR sequences rarity was the rule, although some public TCRs occurred in many donors. In a later analysis, most CMV-associated TCR beta chains appeared HLA-restricted.

The PCR ran on 60 Vbeta and 13 Jbeta primers. Produced via immunoSEQ multiplex PCR; TCRdb's table is partial and in-frame only. The table has fewer than 150,000 clones, around 77% seen once; the top ten hold under 5.5%. A word on this clone: Its cognate antigen is unknown.

Germline values: CDR1 SNHLY, CDR2 FYNNEI. The length of the CDR3 is 16 residues. Trimming took 4 bases from V and 2 from J, leaving 16 bases between them. V usage is TRBV2 and J usage is TRBJ2-3; the D gene is possibly TRBD2 (7 bases). The sequence was collected from a woman aged 45 to 65 in good health and CMV-seronegative. The sequenced sample consisted of PBMCs. This chain's CDR3 is CASSVRAGAITDTQYF. The DNA of the CDR3 is TGTGCCAGCAGTGTGAGGGCGGGGGCCATCACAGATACGCAGTATTTT.